These T cell receptor beta chains were read from a single sample in a study of T-cell reconstitution after alpha-beta-depleted transplantation in children. Each CDR3 protein is one row after TCRdb ran MiXCR on the PCR reads. The sample includes about 500,000 distinct CDR3 sequences, less than 35% of them seen just once. Sequencing was performed on PBMCs from the stem cell graft donor, taken from the stem cell graft. The receptor set was obtained from a human donor who donated a stem cell graft to a child with aplastic anemia. Both conserved end residues are part of each CDR3. The D gene is left open where the match is weak. The size field is filled for only some rows; it gives once, few, many or a size class.

-	TRBJ2-5	TRBV9	-	15	CASSVAGQYQETQYF	TGTGCCAGCAGCGTAGCCGGCCAGTACCAAGAGACCCAGTACTTC
-	TRBJ2-7	TRBV6-2/TRBV6-3	-	15	CASSPNRAWSYEQYF	TGTGCCAGCAGCCCCAACAGGGCTTGGTCCTACGAGCAGTACTTC
few	TRBJ2-1	TRBV12-3/TRBV12-4	TRBD2	17	CASSLGLADPSYNEQFF	TGTGCCAGCAGTTTAGGCCTAGCGGATCCCTCCTACAATGAGCAGTTCTTC
-	TRBJ1-1	TRBV30	-	13	CAWSVHMNTEAFF	TGTGCCTGGAGTGTCCACATGAACACTGAAGCTTTCTTT
-	TRBJ1-4	TRBV12-3/TRBV12-4	-	12	CASRGTDEKLFF	TGTGCCAGCAGGGGGACTGATGAAAAACTGTTTTTT
few	TRBJ2-2	TRBV27	TRBD1	17	CASSLSKQGINTGELFF	TGTGCCAGCAGTTTATCGAAACAGGGGATTAACACCGGGGAGCTGTTTTTT
-	TRBJ2-1	TRBV9	TRBD2	17	CASSVGGTGRSDNEQFF	TGTGCCAGCAGCGTAGGGGGGACCGGGAGGTCTGACAATGAGCAGTTCTTC
few	TRBJ2-5	TRBV6-1	TRBD1	14	CASSPGTGQETQYF	TGTGCCAGCAGCCCCGGGACAGGGCAAGAGACCCAGTACTTC
few	TRBJ2-7	TRBV29-1	-	12	CSVDDSSYEQYF	TGCAGCGTTGATGACAGCTCCTACGAGCAGTACTTC
-	TRBJ2-1	TRBV7-3	-	14	CASSPSPGLNEQFF	TGTGCCAGCAGCCCCAGCCCCGGGCTCAATGAGCAGTTCTTC
-	TRBJ1-3	TRBV20-1	-	17	CSARGPGSGTVGNTIYF	TGCAGTGCTAGAGGCCCTGGATCAGGGACTGTTGGAAACACCATATATTTT
-	TRBJ2-1	TRBV7-9	TRBD2	14	CASSSSAGVDEQFF	TGTGCCAGCAGCTCATCAGCGGGAGTTGATGAGCAGTTCTTC
-	TRBJ2-5	TRBV11-1	-	15	CASSSNRIQGETQYF	TGTGCCAGCAGCTCGAATAGGATCCAGGGAGAGACCCAGTACTTC
once	TRBJ2-6	TRBV28	TRBD1	19	CASSDRDRAHSSGANVLTF	TGTGCCAGCAGTGACCGGGACAGGGCCCACAGCTCTGGGGCCAACGTCCTGACTTTC
few	TRBJ1-5	TRBV6-2/TRBV6-3	-	16	CASSRDQGFGNQPQHF	TGTGCCAGCAGCAGGGATCAGGGTTTCGGCAATCAGCCCCAGCATTTT
few	TRBJ2-6	TRBV5-4	-	16	CASSFNSPSGANVLTF	TGTGCCAGCAGCTTCAACAGTCCCTCTGGGGCCAACGTCCTGACTTTC
-	TRBJ2-5	TRBV24-1	TRBD2	14	CATSDGTKQETQYF	TGTGCCACCAGTGACGGGACTAAACAAGAGACCCAGTACTTC
-	TRBJ1-1	TRBV27	TRBD1	15	CASSPTGLKDTEAFF	TGTGCCAGCAGTCCGACAGGGCTTAAGGACACTGAAGCTTTCTTT
few	TRBJ1-3	TRBV28	-	21	CASSPPRLGRPRDSSGNTIYF	TGTGCCAGCAGTCCACCCAGGCTCGGGCGCCCACGGGACTCCTCTGGAAACACCATATATTTT
few	TRBJ1-2	TRBV20-1	-	11	CSGLQGHGYTF	TGCAGTGGACTACAGGGTCATGGCTACACCTTC
-	TRBJ2-1	TRBV24-1	-	13	CATSDLDDNEQFF	TGTGCCACCAGTGATTTGGATGACAATGAGCAGTTCTTC
-	TRBJ2-6	TRBV9	-	15	CASSVATGWANVLTF	TGTGCCAGCAGCGTAGCTACAGGGTGGGCCAACGTCCTGACTTTC